The present entry profiles one T cell receptor beta chain with its context. These data originate in a study of T cell changes during pregnancy in multiple sclerosis. Sequencing used immunoSEQ multiplex PCR; TCRdb keeps in-frame clones, though not all of them. The table shows under 35,000 clones, with 70% to 90% occurring only once. Per germline, CDR1 SEHNR and CDR2 FQNEAQ (reference sequence). CDR3 length equals 15 residues. V lost 5 bases to trimming and J lost 0 bases, with 11 bases between them. The chain uses TRBV7-9 and TRBJ1-3; no firm D call. Sample: CD8+ T cells from peripheral blood mononuclear cells, taken in the second trimester of pregnancy. The source is a female donor with multiple sclerosis, enrolled in a pregnancy study. The CDR3 loop is CASSVRTASGNTIYF. The DNA of the CDR3 is TGTGCCAGCAGCGTACGGACTGCCTCTGGAAACACCATATATTTT.